This T cell receptor (beta chain) was identified in a study of radiotherapy plus CTLA-4 blockade in lung cancer (dated by TCRdb to 2017 to 2018). In terms of the full investigation: Among the enrolled patients, about 19% had an objective response, and less than 40% reached disease control. Study-wide conclusions, independent of this receptor: Increased serum interferon-beta after radiation, together with early dynamic changes in blood T cell clones, were reported to be the strongest predictors of response. After treatment with radiotherapy and ipilimumab, TCR clones that originated in tumors expanded in peripheral blood.

Details on this clone: The antigen it recognizes is unknown. It has no much larger one-base neighbor in the sample; base qualities were not kept.

The study tested focal radiation therapy combined with CTLA-4 blockade (ipilimumab) in patients with chemo-refractory metastatic non-small-cell lung cancer. The CDR3 measures 16 amino acids from cysteine to phenylalanine. Only the CDR3 DNA stays, 48 bases, in frame from base 1. The germline V gene (reference sequence) yields SGHAT for CDR1 and FQDESV for CDR2. Ends trimmed: V by 3 bases, J by 2 bases; bases unmatched to a gene: 6. Library construction relied on the immunoSEQ multiplex PCR assay. As stored in TCRdb, this immuneACCESS dataset retains in-frame rearrangements with V and J assigned. A fraction of the clones does not appear; measured against another copy, unresolved V genes explain less than half of the discrepancy, and the remainder lacks a known reason. This sample lists approximately 85,000 clones; approximately 86% were detected once. The ten largest clones add up to just over 2% of the sample.

The chain couples TRBV11-1 to TRBJ2-7; a stretch of 11 junction bases matches TRBD1. The TCR sequence derives from a human donor with non-small cell lung cancer who had a partial response to radiotherapy plus ipilimumab. This sample comprised peripheral blood, obtained from a patient treated with radiotherapy plus ipilimumab. The bases are TGTGCCAGCAGCTTGGCCGGGACAGGGGGTCCCTACGAGCAGTACTTC. Its translation reads: CASSLAGTGGPYEQYF.